This TCR beta chain appears in the sequencing data of a study of T cells in Graves' hyperthyroidism and ophthalmopathy. Amplified TCR beta CDR3 regions came from RNA transcripts. TCR CDR3 regions were first amplified by RT-PCR with HTBI primers. TCRdb analysed the multiplex PCR reads with MiXCR anew, one entry per CDR3 protein. The data hold roughly 350,000 distinct CDR3 sequences, with about 14% observed a single time. This clonotype was detected many times. Its antigen is still unknown. Those patients with uncontrolled infection, other autoimmune disease, pregnancy or lactation were excluded. Study-level points and caveats: Ophthalmopathy was separated from stable hyperthyroidism by a 13 V-J model.

The trim removed 8 bases at V and 6 bases at J, leaving 7 bases unmatched. This CDR3 contains 14 residues. Per the germline V gene, CDR1 is DFQATT and CDR2 is SNEGSKA (reference sequence). The specimen was blood. The TCR comes from a woman aged 25 to 39 with Graves' ophthalmopathy. The rearrangement links TRBV20-1 to TRBJ2-1, with 13 nucleotides matching TRBD2. The CDR3 nucleotides read TGCAGTACTGAGGGACTAGCGGGGATCAATGAGCAGTTCTTC. Translating it yields CSTEGLAGINEQFF.